The clone carrying this T cell receptor beta chain was picked up one time. What it recognizes is unknown. This CDR3 is built from 14 residues. Germline assignment: CDR1 ENHRY and CDR2 SYGVKD. V lost 5 bases to trimming and J lost 7 bases; unmatched junction nucleotides: 9. This entry belongs to a study of PD-1 blockade in classical Hodgkin lymphoma. TCRdb's copy holds only in-frame clones and misses some; the assay was immunoSEQ multiplex PCR. Found here are 30,000 to 35,000 clones, 90% of them singletons; the top ten hold over 0.2%. Relapse after autologous stem cell transplantation occurred in every patient, and brentuximab vedotin exposure varied. Investigators isolated CD4+ T cells from thawed PBMCs through magnetic negative selection. Each best response was a complete response, a partial response or progressive disease. Overall study findings and caveats: Patients with a complete response exhibited baseline diversity comparable to newly diagnosed patients. It was CD4+ TCR diversity, not CD8+, that rose significantly by C4D1. When set against healthy donors, newly diagnosed patients were reported to show lower baseline TCR diversity.

V usage is TRBV10-3 and J usage is TRBJ1-2, with 8 bases lining up with TRBD1. This TCR came from a human donor with classical Hodgkin lymphoma. This specimen was CD4+ T cells from blood, taken at baseline. The CDR3 coding sequence is TGTGCCATCAGTATAGGACAGGGAATAGCTGGCTACACCTTC. Residues: CAISIGQGIAGYTF.